This passage covers 30 T cell receptor beta chains from one sample sequenced in a study of blood T cell repertoires in COVID-19. Profiling relied on immunoSEQ multiplex PCR, and the TCRdb table lists in-frame clones only, not all of them. The sample yields 400,000 to 550,000 clones, roughly 90% seen once. Sequencing used peripheral blood. Source of these receptors: a woman aged 25 to 45 with acute or convalescent COVID-19.

The rearrangement joins TRBV9 to TRBJ2-1; 9 nucleotides line up with TRBD2. The CDR3 is made up of 15 amino acids. Germline-derived CDR1 and CDR2 are SGDLS and YYNGEE. The V segment lost 0 bases and the J segment 10 bases; nucleotides outside the gene matches: 8. CDR3 nucleotide sequence: TGTGCCAGCAGCGTAGCTCTTAGCGGGGGCCCCGAGCAGTTCTTC. This encodes CASSVALSGGPEQFF.

This chain uses TRBV6-5 with TRBJ2-1; TRBD2 might be the D (6 bases). Germline-derived CDR1 and CDR2 are MNHEY and SVGAGI. CDR3 size: 14 residues. With 5 bases removed from V and 8 bases from J, the gap between germline ends came to 16 bases. Written as DNA, the CDR3 is TGTGCCAGCAGTCCTACAAGACTAGGCCATGAGCAGTTCTTC. It yields the protein CASSPTRLGHEQFF.

The chain carries TRBV6-6 and TRBJ2-2; possible D gene TRBD1, 5 bases. CDR1 is MNHNY, CDR2 SVGAGI, per germline (reference sequence). The CDR3 runs 14 residues. The ends were cut back, 8 bases at V and 1 base at J, with 11 bases in the middle. In DNA, the CDR3 is TGTGCCAGCCAGGGCTGGGAGAACACCGGGGAGCTGTTTTTT. Translation: CASQGWENTGELFF.

DNA of the CDR3: TGCGCCAGCAGCCAAGACACTACGAACACTGAAGCTTTCTTT. As protein: CASSQDTTNTEAFF. J is TRBJ1-1 and V is TRBV4-1; no reliable D call. Germline lookup yields CDR1 MGHRA and CDR2 YSYEKL. This CDR3 has 14 amino acids. The V end lost 0 bases, the J end lost 1 base, and 6 bases lay between the germline ends.

This chain links TRBV19 with TRBJ1-3; tentative D call: TRBD1 (5 bases). Trimming shortened V by 4 bases and J by 2 bases, and 15 bases separated the two germline ends. CDR1 is LNHDA and CDR2 is SQIVND in the germline V gene (reference sequence). This CDR3 contains 16 residues. Written as DNA, the CDR3 is TGTGCCAGTAGTACCCATCAGGGTAGGCCTGGAAACACCATATATTTT. It is translated as CASSTHQGRPGNTIYF.

The chain combines TRBV4-1 with TRBJ1-4; 8 nucleotides match TRBD1. CDR3 size: 18 residues. CDR1 and CDR2 (germline): MGHRA, YSYEKL. V lost 0 bases, J lost 1 base, and 7 bases stayed unmatched. CDR3 DNA: TGCGCCAGCAGCCAAGATCTCAGGGGGCGGGAAACTAATGAAAAACTGTTTTTT. Protein product: CASSQDLRGRETNEKLFF.

The chain couples TRBV11-2 to TRBJ1-1, with D hard to call. Germline CDR1 is SGHAT and CDR2 is FQNNGV. The V end lost 1 base, the J end lost 5 bases, and 8 bases lay between the germline ends. The CDR3 spans 13 residues. The CDR3 region is CASSLVSGTEAFF. CDR3 in DNA: TGTGCCAGCAGCTTAGTTTCGGGAACTGAAGCTTTCTTT.

Written as DNA, the CDR3 is TGTGCCAGCAGTGAACGGACATTTGGCTACACCTTC. Translated: CASSERTFGYTF. This chain connects TRBV6-1 to TRBJ1-2; possibly TRBD1 for D (5 bases). Trimming left V 2 bases short and J 7 bases short, with 8 bases between. The CDR3 extends over 12 amino acids. The V gene's germline CDR1 is MNHNS and CDR2 SASEGT.

This chain uses TRBV27 with TRBJ2-1, with 8 nucleotides matching TRBD2. The CDR3 loop spans 14 amino acids. Germline V gene data show CDR1 as MNHEY and CDR2 as SMNVEV (reference sequence). The V and J ends lost 7 bases and 2 bases, in that order; junction bases with no gene match: 4. DNA of the CDR3: TGTGCCAGCATGGAGCGGGGGACCTACAATGAGCAGTTCTTC. It codes for CASMERGTYNEQFF.

The chain recombines TRBV7-8 with TRBJ1-2; 8 bases line up with TRBD1. The length of the CDR3 is 13 residues. Looked up from germline, CDR1 is SGHVS and CDR2 is FQNEAQ. J lost 4 bases, V lost 5 bases, and 3 bases had no gene match. CDR3 nucleotide sequence: TGTGCCAGCAGCGACAGGGGAGGCTATGGCTACACCTTC. Translated: CASSDRGGYGYTF.

The chain recombines TRBV5-4 with TRBJ1-4; a weak D match, TRBD1 (6 bases). The V gene's germline CDR1 is SGHNT and CDR2 YYREEE (reference sequence). Trimming shortened V by 2 bases and J by 5 bases, and 10 bases separated the two germline ends. The CDR3 has 14 amino acids. CDR3 sequence: CASSLTGSNEKLFF. In DNA form, the CDR3 reads TGTGCCAGCAGCTTAACAGGGTCAAATGAAAAACTGTTTTTT.

To note about this clone: Other DNA sequences in this specimen translate into the identical CDR3. V usage is TRBV20-1 and J usage is TRBJ1-3; no firm D call. The CDR3 spans 11 residues. The germline CDR1 and CDR2 sequences are DFQATT and SNEGSKA (reference sequence). Trimming pared 3 bases from V and 4 bases from J, leaving 4 bases between. This CDR3 is CSASSGNTIYF. The DNA of the CDR3 is TGCAGTGCTAGCTCGGGAAACACCATATATTTT.

This sequence joins TRBV9 and TRBJ2-7; 9 nucleotides align to TRBD1. V trimming: 10 bases; J trimming: 2 bases; junction bases outside the gene matches: 7. The CDR3 length is 13 residues. The V gene's germline CDR1 is SGDLS and CDR2 YYNGEE. The CDR3 DNA reads as TGTGCCTCAGGCACAGGGGGCCCCTACGAGCAGTACTTC. Its protein is CASGTGGPYEQYF.

This chain links TRBV19 with TRBJ1-2; 7 bases agree with TRBD1. Germline V CDR1 and CDR2: LNHDA, SQIVND (reference sequence). The CDR3 length is 16 residues. Unmatched junction bases numbered 16, after V lost 8 bases and J lost 4 bases. The chain's CDR3 is CASSDSQDRRIYGYTF. CDR3 DNA: TGTGCCAGTTCAGACTCGCAGGACAGGCGAATCTATGGCTACACCTTC.

The rearrangement links TRBV9 to TRBJ2-5, with D possibly matching TRBD1 (5 bases). This CDR3 region has 15 residues. Germline assignment: CDR1 SGDLS and CDR2 YYNGEE. V was clipped by 4 bases and J by 5 bases, with 18 bases between them. In DNA form, the CDR3 reads TGTGCCAGCAGCCCCGGTCAGAGAGCAGGGGAGACCCAGTACTTC. Protein sequence: CASSPGQRAGETQYF.

CDR3 sequence (DNA): TGTGCCAGCAGCCCGGTAGCGGGGGGGCGGTACAATGAGCAGTTCTTC. Translated: CASSPVAGGRYNEQFF. The chain carries TRBV14 and TRBJ2-1; TRBD2 agrees at 11 bases. Germline V CDR1 and CDR2: SGHDN, FVKESK. The CDR3 is 16 residues long. V lost 4 bases, J lost 4 bases, and 6 bases stayed unmatched.

This clone was seen only once. V usage is TRBV19 and J usage is TRBJ2-7; TRBD1 aligns across 10 bases. The CDR3 runs 16 residues. The J segment lost 6 bases and the V segment lost 3 bases, leaving 11 bases of the junction unmatched. From germline, CDR1 is LNHDA and CDR2 SQIVND (reference sequence). The CDR3: CASSINVGTGVSEQYF. The CDR3 coding sequence is TGTGCCAGTAGTATCAACGTCGGGACAGGGGTCAGCGAGCAGTACTTC.

The chain employs TRBV3-1 (or the pseudogene TRBV3-2) and TRBJ2-7, with a possible D match to TRBD1 (5 bases). Trimming left V 4 bases short and J 2 bases short, with 12 bases between. The length of the CDR3 is 14 residues. CDR1 and CDR2 from the germline V gene are LGHDT and YNNKEL (reference sequence). CDR3 bases: TGTGCCAGCAGCCGCCAGGGTTCCCCCTACGAGCAGTACTTC. It is translated as CASSRQGSPYEQYF.

This clone has just one count. The chain has TRBV29-1 and TRBJ2-1; possibly TRBD2 for D (5 bases). With 4 bases removed from V and 0 bases from J, the gap between germline ends came to 16 bases. This CDR3 has 16 residues. Germline V gene data show CDR1 as SQVTM and CDR2 as ANQGSEA. The CDR3 region has the DNA TGCAGCGTTGGACCTTTTCCGGGGTACTCCTACAATGAGCAGTTCTTC. Protein product: CSVGPFPGYSYNEQFF.

This chain connects TRBV3-1 (or the pseudogene TRBV3-2) to TRBJ1-6; no clear D. The CDR3 runs to 13 residues. V was cut by 6 bases and J by 1 base, with 4 bases left in between. The germline gives CDR1 LGHDT, CDR2 YNNKEL (reference sequence). CDR3 sequence reads: CASRSSYNSPLHF. In nucleotides, the CDR3 is TGTGCCAGCAGGAGTTCCTATAATTCACCCCTCCACTTT.

The gene calls are TRBV2 and TRBJ1-5; D gene uncertain. CDR1 and CDR2 from the germline V gene are SNHLY and FYNNEI. The CDR3 has 15 amino acids. V lost 0 bases and J 2 bases, leaving 8 bases between the germline ends. Here the CDR3 reads CASSEAWAGNQPQHF. The CDR3 DNA is TGTGCCAGCAGTGAAGCTTGGGCAGGCAATCAGCCCCAGCATTTT.

The chain recombines TRBV30 with TRBJ1-2; D may be TRBD1 (6 bases). Trimming removed 1 base from V and 2 bases from J, with 14 bases in between. Germline CDR1 is GTSNPN and CDR2 is SVGIG (reference sequence). This CDR3 has 15 amino acids. The chain's CDR3 is CAWSGDTGHNYGYTF. The CDR3 region has the DNA TGTGCCTGGAGTGGGGACACCGGGCACAACTATGGCTACACCTTC.

This clone appeared a single time. The gene calls are TRBV2 and TRBJ1-3; the D gene is possibly TRBD1 (6 bases). This CDR3 has 12 residues. Germline V CDR1 and CDR2: SNHLY, FYNNEI. Trimming left V 5 bases short and J 8 bases short, with 10 bases between. The chain's CDR3 is CASSIRGDTIYF. CDR3 DNA sequence: TGTGCCAGCAGTATCAGGGGTGACACCATATATTTT.

The genes are TRBV28 and TRBJ1-4; possibly TRBD1 for D (5 bases). CDR1 and CDR2 (germline): MDHEN, SYDVKM. The CDR3 extends over 14 amino acids. Trimming removed 6 bases at V and 6 bases at J, with 14 bases between. The CDR3 nucleotides are TGTGCCAGCAGGACTCAGGGAGGTGATGAAAAACTGTTTTTT. As protein: CASRTQGGDEKLFF.

The J gene is TRBJ2-7, the V gene TRBV13; 7 bases are shared with TRBD2. CDR1 and CDR2 (germline): PRHDT, FYEKMQ (reference sequence). This CDR3 is built from 15 residues. The V gene end was trimmed by 6 bases and the J gene end by 3 bases; junction bases not matched to a gene: 11. As DNA, the CDR3 is TGTGCCAGCAGTTTACGGGGGGTTTCTAGCTACGAGCAGTACTTC. This sequence encodes CASSLRGVSSYEQYF.

This clone was observed once. The genes are TRBV19 and TRBJ2-3, with D possibly matching TRBD2 (6 bases). The CDR3 length is 14 residues. V lost 5 bases and J 2 bases, leaving 11 bases between the germline ends. CDR1 LNHDA and CDR2 SQIVND come from the germline V gene (reference sequence). The CDR3 sequence: CASSADYITDTQYF. The DNA of the CDR3 is TGTGCCAGTAGTGCGGACTACATCACAGATACGCAGTATTTT.

This clone has at least ten counts. The same CDR3 is also encoded by other DNA sequences in this sample. The rearrangement joins TRBV7-9 to TRBJ1-3; 8 bases are shared with TRBD1. Per germline, CDR1 SEHNR and CDR2 FQNEAQ (reference sequence). The CDR3 spans 15 residues. V lost 5 bases, J lost 0 bases, and 3 bases stayed unmatched. For the CDR3, the DNA is TGTGCCAGCAGCCCCCAGGGGGCCTCTGGAAACACCATATATTTT. Translation gives CASSPQGASGNTIYF.

The chain joins TRBV4-1 to TRBJ2-1; D is possibly TRBD1 (5 bases). The CDR3 sequence is 18 residues long. The V end was cut by 0 bases, the J end by 8 bases, with 23 bases between. Germline-derived CDR1 and CDR2 are MGHRA and YSYEKL. The CDR3 spells CASSQEIFVGAGEDEQFF. The CDR3 region has the DNA TGCGCCAGCAGCCAAGAAATTTTTGTAGGGGCAGGAGAGGATGAGCAGTTCTTC.

The V call is TRBV19, the J call TRBJ1-1, with 7 positions matching TRBD1. The CDR3 is 14 amino acids. V dropped 3 bases and J dropped 1; count of bases not matched to a gene: 2. Germline-derived CDR1 and CDR2 are LNHDA and SQIVND (reference sequence). DNA of the CDR3: TGTGCCAGTAGTATGGGACAGACGAACACTGAAGCTTTCTTT. Protein product: CASSMGQTNTEAFF.

Only a few counts were recorded for this clone. The V call is TRBV5-8, the J call TRBJ2-7, with TRBD1 matching 10 bases. Germline assignment: CDR1 SGHTS and CDR2 YDEGEE. The junction had 5 bases not matched to a gene; V was cut back by 4 bases and J by 7 bases. This CDR3 is built from 13 residues. The CDR3 sequence: CASSVGQGDEQYF. The DNA for the CDR3 is TGTGCCAGCAGCGTAGGACAGGGGGATGAGCAGTACTTC.